These 15 T cell receptor beta chains were all obtained from the same sample, sequenced in a study of T cell responses to AZD1222 COVID-19 vaccine. The repertoire was sequenced with immunoSEQ multiplex PCR; TCRdb's copy has only in-frame clones and lacks some. The profile shows over 130,000 clones, around 90% of them singletons. Sample: peripheral blood, taken 28 days after the second AZD1222 dose. The origin of the receptors is an adult who received the AZD1222 COVID-19 vaccine.

There are a few counts of this clone. The chain is built from TRBV6-1 and TRBJ1-3; perhaps TRBD1 as D (6 bases). The V gene lost 4 bases and the J gene lost 0 bases, with 16 bases spanning the gap. The CDR3 extends over 17 amino acids. Germline CDR1 and CDR2: MNHNS and SASEGT. The CDR3 sequence is CASSVSGTTFSGNTIYF. As DNA, the CDR3 is TGTGCCAGCAGTGTCTCCGGGACAACTTTCTCTGGAAACACCATATATTTT.

This chain uses TRBV7-2 with TRBJ2-3, with 8 bases fitting TRBD1. V dropped 4 bases and J dropped 4; count of bases not matched to a gene: 7. CDR3 length: 15 amino acids. The germline V gene has CDR1 SGHTA and CDR2 FQGNSA. CDR3 sequence reads: CASSYIRGQADTQYF. CDR3 DNA sequence: TGTGCCAGCAGCTATATCAGGGGGCAGGCAGATACGCAGTATTTT.

The chain couples TRBV12-2 to TRBJ2-1; whether TRBD1, the table's D call, matches the DNA was not checked. TRBV12-2 is a pseudogene. The CDR3 contains 15 residues. CDR3 in DNA: TGTGCAAGTCGCAATCAAGGCAGGTACTACAATGAGCAGTTCTTC. Encoded protein: CASRNQGRYYNEQFF.

The rearrangement links TRBV5-1 to TRBJ2-7; TRBD1 agrees at 8 bases. The V and J ends lost 3 bases and 6 bases, in that order; junction bases with no gene match: 8. Germline V lookup: CDR1 SGHRS, CDR2 YFSETQ. The CDR3 is 14 residues long. The CDR3 spells CASSSGTGNFEQYF. In DNA form, the CDR3 reads TGCGCCAGCAGCTCCGGGACAGGCAATTTCGAGCAGTACTTC.

This chain links TRBV10-1 with TRBJ2-7; the D call may be TRBD1 or TRBD2 (5 bases each). Trimming removed 2 bases at V and 2 bases at J, with 13 bases between. The length of the CDR3 is 15 residues. From germline, CDR1 is WNHNN and CDR2 SYGVQD (reference sequence). The CDR3 sequence is CASSEGRERTYEQYF. DNA for the CDR3: TGCGCCAGCAGTGAGGGCAGGGAGAGGACCTACGAGCAGTACTTC.

The rearrangement links TRBV27 to TRBJ1-5; D ambiguous. V was trimmed by 8 bases and J by 7 bases, leaving 15 bases between them. This CDR3 is built from 13 residues. CDR1 is MNHEY and CDR2 is SMNVEV in the germline V gene (reference sequence). For the CDR3, the DNA is TGTGCCAGCCGAGGGTGGGCAGACCAGCCCCAGCATTTT. This translates into CASRGWADQPQHF.

In its sample, this clone was seen once. The chain combines TRBV2 with TRBJ1-1, with D hard to call. There are 14 residues in the CDR3. In germline, CDR1 is SNHLY, CDR2 FYNNEI. Trimming removed 2 bases from V and 4 bases from J, with 11 bases in between. The CDR3 sequence: CASSERKGRTEAFF. The CDR3, as DNA: TGTGCCAGCAGTGAACGGAAGGGCCGCACTGAAGCTTTCTTT.

The J gene is TRBJ1-2, the V gene TRBV12-3 or TRBV12-4, with 7 bases that match TRBD1. The V and J ends lost 2 bases and 7 bases, in that order; junction bases with no gene match: 4. There are 13 residues in the CDR3. CDR3 loop: CASSLRQGAGYTF. The CDR3 region has the DNA TGTGCCAGCAGTTTAAGACAGGGTGCTGGCTACACCTTC.

The chain has TRBV27 and TRBJ1-1; no clear D. V was shortened by 6 bases and J by 5 bases, with 16 bases between the two germline ends. From germline, CDR1 is MNHEY and CDR2 SMNVEV (reference sequence). This CDR3 is built from 14 residues. CDR3 sequence: CASSRTPTWTEAFF. In nucleotides, the CDR3 is TGTGCCAGCAGCCGGACGCCTACATGGACTGAAGCTTTCTTT.

The CDR3, as DNA: TGTGCCAGCAGTTCGTCCCGGGACACGTCAACTGGAAACATTCAGTACTTC. Translation: CASSSSRDTSTGNIQYF. The J gene is TRBJ2-4, the V gene TRBV6-2 or TRBV6-3; tentative D call: TRBD1 (6 bases). The CDR3 spans 17 residues. Germline loops: CDR1 MNHEY, CDR2 SVGEGT. With 4 bases removed from V and 6 bases from J, the gap between germline ends came to 22 bases.

The V call is TRBV24-1, the J call TRBJ2-2, with TRBD1 matching over 7 bases. CDR1 is KGHDR and CDR2 is SFDVKD in the germline V gene. The CDR3 loop spans 15 amino acids. The junction had 7 bases not matched to a gene; V was cut back by 4 bases and J by 6 bases. The CDR3 DNA reads as TGTGCCACCAGTGACCAACAGGGGTGGGCCGGGGAGCTGTTTTTT. Translated: CATSDQQGWAGELFF.

The chain uses TRBV27 and TRBJ2-3; D tentatively reads TRBD1 or TRBD2 (5 bases each). CDR1 MNHEY and CDR2 SMNVEV come from the germline V gene (reference sequence). V lost 5 bases and J lost 6, with 12 bases in between. The CDR3 spans 13 residues. The CDR3 sequence: CASSQWGSDTQYF. The DNA of the CDR3 is TGTGCCAGCAGTCAATGGGGGTCGGATACGCAGTATTTT.

The rearrangement joins TRBV6-7 to TRBJ2-1; TRBD2 aligns across 16 bases. TRBV6-7 is labeled an ORF, and its function is uncertain. The CDR3 contains 18 residues. Trimming removed 7 bases from V and 7 bases from J; junction bases left unmatched: 13. The chain's CDR3 is CASIYRGLAGGPGNEQFF. The CDR3 DNA is TGTGCCAGCATTTATAGGGGACTAGCGGGAGGGCCGGGGAATGAGCAGTTCTTC.

This clone was recorded only once. The CDR3 reads CSVVGPGTGVVDEQYF. The CDR3 DNA is TGCAGCGTTGTGGGGCCAGGGACGGGGGTAGTGGACGAGCAGTACTTC. The chain is built from TRBV29-1 and TRBJ2-7, with D possibly TRBD2 on 6 matching bases. V shed 4 bases and J shed 5 bases, with 24 bases lying between them. The CDR3 has 16 residues. The germline V gene has CDR1 SQVTM and CDR2 ANQGSEA.

The V and J genes are TRBV5-1 and TRBJ2-3; the match to TRBD2 covers 9 bases. V shed 0 bases and J 13 bases; nucleotides not matched to a gene: 6. CDR1 SGHRS and CDR2 YFSETQ come from the germline V gene. The CDR3 has 13 residues. The CDR3 here is CASSLDPAGGKYF. The DNA of the CDR3 is TGCGCCAGCAGCTTGGATCCAGCGGGAGGAAAGTATTTT.